Described below is a single T cell receptor beta chain sequence and its context. Its antigen is as yet unknown. This specimen belongs to a study of OX40 agonist ivuxolimab in advanced cancers. Whole-study context: Patients' therapy was ivuxolimab, an antibody that acts as an agonist of OX40 (CD134). Patients receiving dose escalation had hepatocellular carcinoma, melanoma, renal cell or head and neck cancer. General study findings and limits: Compared with CD4+, CD8+ T cells on average had more expanded clones.

The J segment lost 4 bases and the V segment lost 7 bases, leaving 11 bases of the junction unmatched. CDR3 length: 15 amino acids. Germline V gene lookup returns CDR1 SQVTM and CDR2 ANQGSEA. Assay used: immunoSEQ multiplex PCR; TCRdb lists only in-frame clones, some missing. The repertoire holds fewer than 75,000 clones, with around nine tenths as singletons. Autoimmune disease history or systemic immunosuppression excluded patients. This chain joins TRBV29-1 and TRBJ2-1, with 9 bases matching TRBD2. This material consisted of CD4+ or CD8+ T cells sorted from blood, taken in a trial of the OX40 agonist ivuxolimab. The receptor was derived from an adult with an advanced solid tumor such as melanoma, head and neck, liver or kidney cancer. The CDR3: CSAENPSGAYNEQFF. DNA of the CDR3: TGCAGCGCCGAAAACCCTAGCGGGGCATACAATGAGCAGTTCTTC.